A selection of T cell receptor beta chains follows, all from one sample in a study of CXCR4 blockade with PD-1 therapy in pancreatic cancer. Clones were sequenced by immunoSEQ multiplex PCR, and TCRdb holds only the in-frame ones, with some missing. The sample contains about 4,000 clones, 35% to 45% of which appear only once. Sample: tumor tissue. Every receptor here comes from a human donor with pancreatic ductal adenocarcinoma. CDR3s include the opening cysteine and the closing phenylalanine or tryptophan. Fields, in order: J gene, clone size, V gene, D gene, CDR3 protein, CDR3 DNA. The D gene is left open where the match is weak. Not all rows give a size; the values are once, few, many and, for expanded clones, a class.

j_call: TRBJ2-7; clone_size: NA; v_call: TRBV6-8; d_call: TRBD2; cdr3_aa: CASSFSPWGLASYEQYF; cdr3_nt: TGTGCCAGCAGTTTTTCTCCGTGGGGACTAGCTTCCTACGAGCAGTACTTC
j_call: TRBJ2-7; clone_size: NA; v_call: TRBV29-1; d_call: NA; cdr3_aa: CSVATAGYEQYF; cdr3_nt: TGCAGCGTTGCGACCGCGGGCTACGAGCAGTACTTC
j_call: TRBJ2-1; clone_size: NA; v_call: TRBV16; d_call: TRBD1; cdr3_aa: CASSQFVGTGGNEQFF; cdr3_nt: TGTGCCAGCAGCCAATTTGTGGGGACAGGGGGGAATGAGCAGTTCTTC
j_call: TRBJ2-3; clone_size: NA; v_call: TRBV19; d_call: NA; cdr3_aa: CASISRGTDTQYF; cdr3_nt: TGTGCCAGTATTAGCCGGGGCACAGATACGCAGTATTTT
j_call: TRBJ1-2; clone_size: NA; v_call: TRBV19; d_call: NA; cdr3_aa: CASRSGFYGYTF; cdr3_nt: TGTGCCAGTAGATCCGGGTTTTATGGCTACACCTTC
j_call: TRBJ1-1; clone_size: few; v_call: TRBV9; d_call: NA; cdr3_aa: CASSVVDDHMEAFF; cdr3_nt: TGTGCCAGCAGCGTAGTGGACGACCATATGGAAGCTTTCTTT
j_call: TRBJ1-4; clone_size: few; v_call: TRBV18; d_call: TRBD1; cdr3_aa: CASSPTGGPNEKLFF; cdr3_nt: TGTGCCAGCTCACCAACAGGGGGCCCTAATGAAAAACTGTTTTTT
j_call: TRBJ1-1; clone_size: NA; v_call: TRBV19; d_call: NA; cdr3_aa: CASSISRDTEAFF; cdr3_nt: TGTGCCAGTAGTATTTCAAGGGACACTGAAGCTTTCTTT
j_call: TRBJ2-7; clone_size: few; v_call: TRBV10-2; d_call: TRBD2; cdr3_aa: CASGEGYGSYEQYF; cdr3_nt: TGCGCCAGCGGGGAGGGCTACGGCTCCTACGAGCAGTACTTC
j_call: TRBJ2-1; clone_size: NA; v_call: TRBV29-1; d_call: TRBD1; cdr3_aa: CSSGGQGRDEQFF; cdr3_nt: TGCAGCTCAGGGGGTCAGGGCCGGGATGAGCAGTTCTTC
j_call: TRBJ1-5; clone_size: NA; v_call: TRBV28; d_call: TRBD1; cdr3_aa: CASSLQGGQPQHF; cdr3_nt: TGTGCCAGCAGTTTACAAGGGGGCCAGCCCCAGCATTTT
j_call: TRBJ2-5; clone_size: NA; v_call: TRBV7-6; d_call: TRBD1; cdr3_aa: CASSLAYARGQETQYF; cdr3_nt: TGTGCTAGCAGCTTAGCGTATGCCAGGGGGCAAGAGACCCAGTACTTC
j_call: TRBJ2-3; clone_size: few; v_call: TRBV9; d_call: TRBD2; cdr3_aa: CASSVLASGVVDTQYF; cdr3_nt: TGTGCCAGCAGCGTCCTGGCTAGCGGGGTTGTAGATACGCAGTATTTT
j_call: TRBJ2-7; clone_size: NA; v_call: TRBV4-1; d_call: NA; cdr3_aa: CASSHTDTIYEQYF; cdr3_nt: TGCGCCAGCAGCCATACGGACACCATCTACGAGCAGTACTTC
j_call: TRBJ2-1; clone_size: NA; v_call: TRBV6-8; d_call: NA; cdr3_aa: CASTPHLPFGSDEQFF; cdr3_nt: TGTGCCAGCACTCCTCATTTGCCTTTCGGTTCGGATGAGCAGTTCTTC
j_call: TRBJ1-5; clone_size: NA; v_call: TRBV19; d_call: TRBD1; cdr3_aa: CASSPSGQGNQPQHF; cdr3_nt: TGTGCCAGTAGCCCCTCGGGACAGGGCAATCAGCCCCAGCATTTT
j_call: TRBJ1-6; clone_size: few; v_call: TRBV18; d_call: NA; cdr3_aa: CASSPTGPDASPLHF; cdr3_nt: TGTGCCAGCTCACCAACGGGTCCTGATGCTTCACCCCTCCACTTT
j_call: TRBJ2-2; clone_size: NA; v_call: TRBV18; d_call: TRBD1; cdr3_aa: CASSPGQGALRGELFF; cdr3_nt: TGTGCCAGCTCACCAGGACAGGGGGCACTGCGCGGGGAGCTGTTTTTT
j_call: TRBJ1-5; clone_size: NA; v_call: TRBV18; d_call: NA; cdr3_aa: CASSPFATNQPQHF; cdr3_nt: TGTGCCAGCTCACCGTTTGCCACTAATCAGCCCCAGCATTTT
j_call: TRBJ1-1; clone_size: once; v_call: TRBV18; d_call: TRBD1; cdr3_aa: CASSLSTGPEAFF; cdr3_nt: TGTGCCAGCTCACTATCGACAGGGCCTGAAGCTTTCTTT
j_call: TRBJ2-7; clone_size: NA; v_call: TRBV29-1; d_call: TRBD1; cdr3_aa: CSVRTGTYEQYF; cdr3_nt: TGCAGCGTAAGGACAGGGACTTACGAGCAGTACTTC
j_call: TRBJ2-1; clone_size: once; v_call: TRBV29-1; d_call: TRBD2; cdr3_aa: CSVSTSGGFNEQFF; cdr3_nt: TGCAGCGTGTCGACTAGCGGGGGGTTCAATGAGCAATTCTTC
j_call: TRBJ2-3; clone_size: NA; v_call: TRBV1; d_call: NA; cdr3_aa: CASSQDWGRDSPGDTQYF; cdr3_nt: TGCGCCAGCAGCCAAGATTGGGGACGGGACAGCCCTGGAGATACGCAGTATTTT
j_call: TRBJ1-1; clone_size: NA; v_call: TRBV28; d_call: NA; cdr3_aa: CASSSPGLGTEAFF; cdr3_nt: TGTGCCAGCAGTTCCCCAGGGTTAGGCACTGAAGCTTTCTTT
j_call: TRBJ2-5; clone_size: NA; v_call: TRBV5-1; d_call: TRBD2; cdr3_aa: CASSQGTSGGETQYF; cdr3_nt: TGCGCCAGCAGCCAGGGGACTAGCGGGGGTGAGACCCAGTACTTC
j_call: TRBJ2-3; clone_size: NA; v_call: TRBV28; d_call: NA; cdr3_aa: CASSLLADTQYF; cdr3_nt: TGTGCCAGCAGTTTATTAGCAGATACGCAATATTTT
j_call: TRBJ2-3; clone_size: NA; v_call: TRBV11-3; d_call: TRBD2; cdr3_aa: CASSPGTSGGTDTQYF; cdr3_nt: TGTGCCAGCAGCCCAGGGACTAGCGGGGGCACAGATACGCAGTATTTT
j_call: TRBJ2-7; clone_size: hyperexpanded; v_call: TRBV16; d_call: NA; cdr3_aa: CASSRSSGVYEQYF; cdr3_nt: TGTGCCAGCAGCCGATCCTCAGGGGTCTACGAGCAGTACTTC
j_call: TRBJ2-1; clone_size: NA; v_call: TRBV18; d_call: TRBD1; cdr3_aa: CASSPPGQGSYNEQFF; cdr3_nt: TGTGCCAGCTCACCACCTGGACAGGGTTCCTACAATGAGCAGTTCTTC
j_call: TRBJ2-7; clone_size: NA; v_call: TRBV1; d_call: NA; cdr3_aa: CASSQAEGSHEQYF; cdr3_nt: TGCGCCAGCAGCCAAGCGGAGGGTTCCCACGAGCAGTACTTC
j_call: TRBJ2-7; clone_size: medium-sized; v_call: TRBV4-1; d_call: NA; cdr3_aa: CASSLRHGAGDEQYF; cdr3_nt: TGCGCCAGCAGCCTGCGACACGGGGCTGGCGACGAGCAGTACTTC
j_call: TRBJ2-1; clone_size: few; v_call: TRBV6-8; d_call: TRBD2; cdr3_aa: CASSSSRLAGSSYNEQFF; cdr3_nt: TGTGCCAGCAGTTCTTCCCGACTAGCGGGGAGCTCCTACAATGAGCAGTTCTTC
j_call: TRBJ1-6; clone_size: few; v_call: TRBV19; d_call: TRBD1; cdr3_aa: CASSRTTGTNSPLHF; cdr3_nt: TGTGCCAGTAGTCGTACGACAGGGACAAATTCACCCCTCCACTTT
j_call: TRBJ2-1; clone_size: NA; v_call: TRBV6-8; d_call: TRBD2; cdr3_aa: CASSETSGGYNEQFF; cdr3_nt: TGTGCCAGCAGTGAGACGAGCGGGGGCTACAATGAGCAGTTCTTC
j_call: TRBJ2-1; clone_size: once; v_call: TRBV29-1; d_call: TRBD1; cdr3_aa: CSSTGLGYNEQFF; cdr3_nt: TGCAGCTCGACAGGGTTGGGCTACAATGAGCAGTTCTTC
j_call: TRBJ1-1; clone_size: NA; v_call: TRBV18; d_call: NA; cdr3_aa: CASSTSLGVNTEAFF; cdr3_nt: TGTGCCAGCTCCACCTCCTTGGGCGTGAACACTGAAGCTTTCTTT
j_call: TRBJ1-1; clone_size: NA; v_call: TRBV19; d_call: NA; cdr3_aa: CASRPGGGRLNTEAFF; cdr3_nt: TGTGCCAGTAGACCTGGGGGGGGCAGGCTGAACACTGAAGCTTTCTTT